The 9 T cell receptor beta chains in this list originate from one sample, sequenced in a study of T-cell memory formation after mild COVID-19. One entry per CDR3 protein results from TCRdb running MiXCR on the 5' RACE reads. The sample carries 270,000 or so distinct CDR3 sequences, approximately 16% recorded once. Sequenced input: PBMCs or a T cell subset sorted from them (not recorded which). The receptors here all came from a man younger than 35 who had mild COVID-19 (a few samples of this study predate the infection). Cell type and time point are not known.

The table lists this clonotype with a few counts. This chain joins TRBV5-1 and TRBJ1-5; D gene unclear. The CDR3 is 15 residues long. Deletions cut 4 bases from V and 0 bases from J, with 11 bases between. CDR1 SGHRS and CDR2 YFSETQ come from the germline V gene. CDR3 residues: CASSPQGLSNQPQHF. CDR3 bases: TGCGCCAGCAGCCCCCAAGGTCTTAGCAATCAGCCCCAGCATTTT.

The chain employs TRBV2 and TRBJ2-5; the match to TRBD2 covers 9 bases. CDR1 is SNHLY and CDR2 is FYNNEI in the germline V gene. J was trimmed by 5 bases and V by 5 bases; bases with no gene match: 6. The CDR3 has 14 amino acids. CDR3 in amino acids: CASSPGLAAETQYF. The CDR3 nucleotides are TGTGCCAGCAGTCCGGGACTAGCTGCTGAGACCCAGTACTTC. Full variable domain (outside the CDR3, taken from reference TRBV2 and TRBJ2-5): EPEVTQTPSHQVTQMGQEVILRCVPISNHLYFYWYRQILGQKVEFLVSFYNNEISEKSEIFDDQFSVERPDGSNFTLKIRSTKLEDSAMYFCASSPGLAAETQYFGPGTRLLVL.

The rearrangement links TRBV9 to TRBJ2-5; 7 bases fit TRBD1. With 7 bases clipped from V and 1 base from J, the junction kept 7 bases outside the gene matches. The CDR3 spans 14 residues. Germline loops: CDR1 SGDLS, CDR2 YYNGEE. CDR3 sequence reads: CASSGTAIQETQYF. The CDR3 coding sequence is TGTGCCAGCTCCGGGACAGCCATCCAAGAGACCCAGTACTTC.

This clonotype was counted between two and nine times. The chain links TRBV15 to TRBJ2-3; the D gene is possibly TRBD1 (5 bases). Germline loops: CDR1 LNHNV, CDR2 YYDKDF (reference sequence). The CDR3 consists of 15 residues. V shed 5 bases and J shed 6 bases, with 18 bases lying between them. The CDR3 here is CATSAQGTHTDTQYF. Written as DNA, the CDR3 is TGTGCCACCAGCGCCCAGGGAACACACACGGATACGCAGTATTTT.

The table lists this clonotype with a few counts. The chain joins TRBV24-1 to TRBJ2-5; D remains ambiguous. The CDR3 extends over 13 amino acids. V was trimmed by 4 bases and J by 5 bases, leaving 10 bases between them. The germline gives CDR1 KGHDR, CDR2 SFDVKD. This CDR3 reads CATSDPTLETQYF. The CDR3 DNA reads TGTGCCACCAGTGACCCAACTTTGGAGACCCAGTACTTC.

This clonotype was seen only a few times. The chain employs TRBV11-2 and TRBJ2-1, with D perhaps matching TRBD2 (5 bases). Germline CDR1 reads SGHAT; CDR2 reads FQNNGV. This CDR3 comprises 13 residues. The V and J ends lost 4 bases and 8 bases respectively, with 12 bases between them. CDR3 bases: TGTGCCAGCAGCTCGCGGCTAGCAGATGAGCAGTTCTTC. It encodes CASSSRLADEQFF. The full variable domain, its missing parts supplied by reference TRBV11-2 and TRBJ2-1, is EAGVAQSPRYKIIEKRQSVAFWCNPISGHATLYWYQQILGQGPKLLIQFQNNGVVDDSQLPKDRFSAERLKGVDSTLKIQPAKLEDSAVYLCASSSRLADEQFFGPGTRLTVL.

This clonotype was detected only a few times. The J gene is TRBJ2-2, the V gene TRBV12-3 or TRBV12-4; 10 bases match TRBD2. This CDR3 has 16 residues. Trimming cost V 7 bases and J 4 bases; bases outside gene matches: 9. The CDR3 spells CASTTWERGGTGELFF. CDR3 DNA: TGTGCCAGCACCACCTGGGAGCGGGGGGGCACCGGGGAGCTGTTTTTT.

The CDR3 nucleotides read TGCAGCGTCCGCGAGGGGAATTCACCCCTCCACTTT. Its protein product is CSVREGNSPLHF. The chain has TRBV29-1 and TRBJ1-6; perhaps TRBD1 as D (5 bases). The V gene lost 6 bases and the J gene lost 7 bases, with 10 bases spanning the gap. Germline loops: CDR1 SQVTM, CDR2 ANQGSEA. This CDR3 has 12 amino acids.

The V and J genes are TRBV7-2 and TRBJ2-7, with TRBD1 as a possible D gene (5 bases). CDR1 is SGHTA, CDR2 FQGNSA, per germline. This CDR3 is 15 amino acids long. Trimming shortened V by 1 base and J by 2 bases, and 12 bases separated the two germline ends. The CDR3 loop is CASSLVQGTPYEQYF. The CDR3 coding sequence is TGTGCCAGCAGCTTAGTGCAGGGCACCCCCTACGAGCAGTACTTC.